This is a list of T cell receptor beta chains from one sample in a study of monozygotic twins with inflammatory bowel disease. TCRdb reprocessed the 5' RACE reads; each CDR3 protein has one entry and no DNA is given. Reported are 300,000 to 450,000 distinct CDR3 sequences; the ten largest clones contain approximately 2.8%. The sample comprised blood. The receptors here all came from a human donor with ulcerative colitis or Crohn's disease, or a healthy co-twin of an affected twin (not recorded which). CDR3s include the opening cysteine and the closing phenylalanine or tryptophan. Each record gives: CDR3 length, J gene, V gene, CDR3 protein.

16	TRBJ1-2	TRBV15	CATSRDGTGRSYGYTF
12	TRBJ1-6	TRBV20-1	CSPDRGLSPLHF
13	TRBJ2-3	TRBV19	CASSILGMDTQYF
13	TRBJ2-7	TRBV15	CATSFRDRVLQYF
12	TRBJ1-1	TRBV29-1	CSVRTDTSKAFF
15	TRBJ2-3	TRBV5-1	CASSWGQGQVDTQYF
14	TRBJ2-5	TRBV25-1	CASSTYNREETQYF
15	TRBJ2-3	TRBV5-1	CASSTGTGTGDTQYF
15	TRBJ2-7	TRBV5-1	CASSLVSAGYSEQYF
14	TRBJ2-3	TRBV10-3	CAIRLDREEDTQYF
15	TRBJ2-1	TRBV7-2	CASSSRTGATNEQFF
14	TRBJ1-2	TRBV12-3/TRBV12-4	CASSRHRFNYGYTF
15	TRBJ2-3	TRBV7-2	CASSLAGQSPDTQYF
15	TRBJ2-7	TRBV4-1	CASSVWASGGNEQYF
14	TRBJ2-7	TRBV5-1	CASSFRDSSYEPYF
16	TRBJ2-7	TRBV6-2/TRBV6-3	CASSYSYRQPSYEQYF
15	TRBJ2-7	TRBV30	CAWSVPSGESYEQYF
13	TRBJ2-2	TRBV20-1	CSAEDPNTGELFF
13	TRBJ2-3	TRBV18	CASSLNVRDTQYF
15	TRBJ1-5	TRBV27	CASSLRQGQFQPQHF